Shown below are 14 T cell receptor beta chains from a single sample sequenced in a study. Treg sorting used a CD4+CD25+CD127-/low gate. MiXCR, run by TCRdb on the 5' RACE reads, gives a single entry per CDR3 protein. The table lists 30,000 to 35,000 distinct CDR3 sequences, over 25% of them singletons, with approximately 2.4% in the top ten. The specimen sequenced was tumor-infiltrating Tregs sorted from the breast tumor. Receptors originate from a female donor with breast cancer.

By proportion, this clonotype is medium-sized (0.01 to 0.1%). The CDR3 protein is CSASRWGALDNEQFF. CDR3 bases: TGCAGTGCCTCAAGGTGGGGGGCGTTGGACAATGAGCAGTTCTTC. V usage is TRBV20-1 and J usage is TRBJ2-1; possibly TRBD1 or TRBD2 for D (6 bases each). Trimming left V 6 bases short and J 5 bases short, with 20 bases between. Germline CDR1 DFQATT, CDR2 SNEGSKA (reference sequence). This CDR3 is built from 15 residues.

V is TRBV6-1 and J is TRBJ1-1; D is ambiguous. The V end lost 0 bases, the J end lost 0 bases, and 5 bases lay between the germline ends. Germline CDR1 MNHNS, CDR2 SASEGT. The length of the CDR3 is 14 residues. CDR3 DNA: TGTGCCAGCAGTGAAGCCACGATGAACACTGAAGCTTTCTTT. It encodes CASSEATMNTEAFF.

The sample holds many counts of this clonotype. This chain links TRBV7-9 with TRBJ1-2, with D possibly TRBD1 on 6 matching bases. The V gene lost 3 bases and the J gene lost 8 bases, with 10 bases spanning the gap. CDR3 length: 12 residues. CDR1 and CDR2 (germline): SEHNR, FQNEAQ (reference sequence). The CDR3 protein is CASSLTGGGYTF. Here the CDR3 DNA reads TGTGCCAGCAGCTTGACAGGAGGAGGCTACACCTTC.

This clonotype was observed a handful of times. A much larger clone lies a single base off, so this may be a read error. The chain combines TRBV20-1 with TRBJ2-1; D is possibly TRBD2 (6 bases). The CDR3 sequence is 15 residues long. Germline assignment: CDR1 DFQATT and CDR2 SNEGSKA (reference sequence). CDR3 residues: CSAGDWGETGNEQFF. In nucleotides, the CDR3 is TGCAGTGCTGGAGATTGGGGGGAGACCGGCAATGAGCAGTTCTTC.

This clonotype was seen a few times. The V gene is TRBV5-1, the J gene TRBJ1-1; D remains unclear. Germline values: CDR1 SGHRS, CDR2 YFSETQ. The CDR3 is 15 amino acids. The V end lost 0 bases, the J end lost 3 bases, and 12 bases lay between the germline ends. CDR3 bases: TGCGCCAGCAGCTTGGATGTGGCGGTTGACACTGAAGCTTTCTTT. It yields the protein CASSLDVAVDTEAFF.

Comment on this clonotype: Just one base apart from a much larger clone, this may be a read error. V is TRBV29-1 and J is TRBJ1-1, with D perhaps TRBD1 (6 bases). CDR3 length equals 12 residues. Germline assignment: CDR1 SQVTM and CDR2 ANQGSEA. Trimming removed 7 bases at V and 0 bases at J, with 9 bases between. CDR3 bases: TGCAGCGCCTCAGGGGTGAACACTGAAGCTTTCTTT. Protein sequence: CSASGVNTEAFF.

At least ten counts were recorded for this clonotype. This chain uses TRBV20-1 with TRBJ1-5; D gene uncertain. V gave up 6 bases and J gave up 9 bases, with 15 bases separating them. Looked up from germline, CDR1 is DFQATT and CDR2 is SNEGSKA (reference sequence). This CDR3 has 12 amino acids. As DNA, the CDR3 is TGCAGTGCCGCGAGAAGCGATCGGCCCCAGCATTTT. This translates into CSAARSDRPQHF.

Here the CDR3 reads CAWSVSFVYGYTF. The CDR3 bases are TGTGCCTGGAGTGTATCGTTCGTATATGGCTACACCTTC. The gene calls are TRBV30 and TRBJ1-2; D gene uncertain. The ends were cut back, 0 bases at V and 5 bases at J, with 10 bases in the middle. Per germline, CDR1 GTSNPN and CDR2 SVGIG (reference sequence). CDR3 length: 13 residues.

The rearrangement links TRBV12-3 or TRBV12-4 to TRBJ1-5; D perhaps matches TRBD1 (5 bases). Between the trimmed V and J ends, which lost 6 bases and 5 bases, there was a span of 17 bases. The CDR3 consists of 15 residues. CDR3 nucleotides: TGTGCCAGCAGCCATGCACAGGAGGGATATCAGCCCCAGCATTTT. It yields the protein CASSHAQEGYQPQHF.

This clonotype was observed a few times. The V call is TRBV2, the J call TRBJ1-2, with TRBD1 as a possible D gene (5 bases). V lost 6 bases to trimming and J lost 7 bases, with 15 bases between them. The CDR3 consists of 13 residues. The germline V gene encodes CDR1 SNHLY and CDR2 FYNNEI. CDR3 amino acids: CASREARRGGYTF. In DNA, the CDR3 is TGTGCCAGCAGGGAGGCCAGAAGGGGTGGCTACACCTTC.

This clonotype was recorded at least ten times. J is TRBJ1-2 and V is TRBV19; D ambiguous. Germline lookup yields CDR1 LNHDA and CDR2 SQIVND (reference sequence). The CDR3 contains 14 residues. Trimming removed 3 bases from V and 2 bases from J, with 10 bases in between. CDR3: CASSILAENYGYTF. CDR3 in DNA: TGTGCCAGTAGTATCTTGGCAGAAAACTATGGCTACACCTTC.

Many counts were recorded for this clonotype. The chain combines TRBV3-1 with TRBJ1-2; tentatively, D is TRBD1 (5 bases). Germline V CDR1 and CDR2: LGHDT, YNNKEL (reference sequence). V shed 4 bases and J shed 7 bases, with 13 bases lying between them. The CDR3 extends over 13 amino acids. CDR3 coding DNA: TGTGCCAGCAGCCGGGACGCAGGGTTTGGCTACACCTTC. Translating it yields CASSRDAGFGYTF.

Of note for this clonotype: This clone may be a read error of a much larger clone one base away. The chain is built from TRBV5-1 and TRBJ2-7, with TRBD2 matching over 10 bases. Germline V CDR1 and CDR2: SGHRS, YFSETQ. The trim removed 4 bases at V and 4 bases at J, leaving 5 bases unmatched. The CDR3 loop spans 14 amino acids. CDR3 sequence: CASSQRGGVYEQYF. The DNA of the CDR3 is TGCGCCAGCAGCCAGCGGGGGGGGGTATACGAGCAGTACTTC.

This clonotype was seen ten or more times. The V and J genes are TRBV6-1 and TRBJ2-1, with TRBD2 matching over 12 bases. Germline V gene sequence: CDR1 MNHNS, CDR2 SASEGT. V gave up 6 bases and J gave up 4 bases; unmatched junction bases: 4. The CDR3 consists of 15 residues. CDR3 in amino acids: CASRTGLAGYNEQFF. CDR3 in DNA: TGTGCCAGCAGGACCGGACTAGCGGGATACAATGAGCAGTTCTTC.